This T cell receptor beta chain was sequenced during a study of CD4 T cells in relation to SARS-CoV-2 and coronaviruses (dated by TCRdb to about 2021). For the study in its entirety: In the ViraFEST assay, PBMCs were grown with antigen for roughly 10 days, and TCR beta CDR3s were then sequenced to identify antigen-specific clonal expansions. Of the 12 convalescent patients, 8 were male and 4 were female, and two of the subjects were Hispanic. The Adaptive Biotechnologies TCR-sequencing kit was used to sequence samples from a few pre-COVID donors and the naive versus memory experiments, whereas other data were Illumina-based. Memory CD4+ T cell crossreactivity between SARS-CoV-2 and common cold coronavirus spike proteins was assessed at the TCR clonotype level in the study. A different TCR-beta assay, based on Illumina, was used to sequence expansion assays from other donors in the study. Shared crossreactive spike epitopes were mapped to their HLA restriction using patient-derived lymphoblastoid cell lines. Across all 12 patients in the convalescent cohort, the median age was almost 40 years, with a range of about 20 to 75 years.

Survey-level immunoSEQ TCR-beta sequencing was performed on DNA from CEF-cultured naive and memory CD4+ T cells. The study's own analysis went as follows. During preprocessing, nonproductive sequences were removed, along with CDR3s that did not begin with C, did not end with F or W, or were shorter than 7 amino acids. The MANAFEST web app was used to call antigen-specific clonotypes on the basis of expansion compared with the reference and with other culture wells. To be counted as positive, a clone had to show significant expansion compared with the reference culture, at an FDR below 0.05, in 2 of 3 replicate wells. A further requirement for positive clones was significant expansion compared with all other tandem wells, along with an odds ratio above 5. Cultured and uncultured naive and memory CD4+ repertoires were searched for previously identified spike- and CEF-reactive CDR3s. CDR3 homology was measured as pairwise Levenshtein distance, computed with the stringdist R package after trimming three terminal residues from each end. TCRdb holds this immuneACCESS table with in-frame rearrangements only. Some clones are missing; in checked studies, unresolved V genes explain under half, and the rest has no known cause. The DNA was the basis for D and trimming; V, J and clone size are from that table. A total of some 40,000 clones appear in this sample, about 79% of them only once. The top ten hold approximately 6.3% of the sample.

Naive and memory CD4+ T cells were separated from cryopreserved PBMCs by CD4 enrichment followed by EasySep naive CD4+ T cell enrichment. For over nine days, approximately 10^5 sorted naive or memory CD4+ T cells were cultured together with CEF peptides and T cell-depleted PBMCs at a 1:1 ratio. Each peptide culture condition was generally run in triplicate replicate wells. PBMCs were isolated from leukapheresis product or whole blood by Ficoll-Paque PLUS gradient centrifugation. The PBMCs went either fresh into the expansion assay or into cryopreservation at -140 degrees C. The QIAamp Micro DNA Kit was used to extract genomic DNA from the CD4+ T cells. Study-wide conclusions, independent of this receptor: Crossreactivity analysis was centred on spike protein, so crossreactivity against other viral proteins was not assessed. In approximately 65% of donors, memory CD4+ clonotypes turned up that crossrecognized SARS-CoV-2 and at least one common cold coronavirus spike. Sequencing naive versus memory cells indicated that the assay picks up memory recall responses, not primary responses primed during culture. Significantly weaker SARS-CoV-2-driven expansion was shown by crossreactive clones than by monoreactive clones, consistent with antigenic imprinting. Small numbers of patients and of tested TCRs were a limitation of the study. No donor contributed both pre-pandemic and post-infection samples, which limited tracing the source of pre-existing responses.

Worth noting for this clone: Which antigen it targets is not known. Base qualities were left out, and no much larger clone turns up one base away.

Counted from cysteine to phenylalanine, this CDR3 has 13 amino acids. Only CDR3 DNA remains: 39 bases, in frame from the first base. V drops 10 bases and J drops 2 bases, leaving 13 bases in between. CDR1 MNHEY and CDR2 SVGAGI are derived from the germline V gene. Material for sequencing was naive CD4+ T cells from PBMCs, cultured in vitro. This specimen's cell subset or site label, interpreted: naive CD4+ T cells isolated by negative enrichment. This clonotype originated in an adult with COVID-19. The V and J genes are TRBV6-5 and TRBJ2-3; D gene: possibly TRBD2, on 7 matching bases. The CDR3 region: CATKRDNTDTQYF. The DNA is as follows: TGTGCCACCAAGCGGGACAACACAGATACGCAGTATTTT.